Listed below are T cell receptor beta chains from one sample, sequenced in a study of metastatic and nonmetastatic thyroid tumors. TCRdb reanalyzed the PCR reads with MiXCR. This sample has tens of thousands of clones; around 20% occur once, and the top ten carry about 43%. Sequenced: blood. The source is a female donor with papillary thyroid cancer or a benign thyroid nodule (not recorded which). Some clones in this sample may be carry-over from other donors' samples. The CDR3 runs from the conserved cysteine through the conserved F or W. The D gene is left open where the match is weak. Size is stated for part of the rows, as once, few or many counts, or as a class when the clone is expanded.

j_call d_call v_call clone_size cdr3_nt cdr3_aa
TRBJ2-7 . TRBV12-3/TRBV12-4 medium-sized TGTGCCAGCAGTTTGGCGACGGACTACGAGCAGTACTTC CASSLATDYEQYF
TRBJ2-7 TRBD1 TRBV30 . TGTGCCGGCGCGACAGGGGTGGCCTACGAGCAGTACTTC CAGATGVAYEQYF
TRBJ2-5 TRBD2 TRBV6-2/TRBV6-3 few TGTGCCAGCACCATGGGACTAGCGGGGCTCGTGACCCAGTACTTC CASTMGLAGLVTQYF
TRBJ1-5 . TRBV4-2 . TGTGCCAGCAGCCCTGAAAACAGGGCAGGAAGTCAAGCCCAGCATTTT CASSPENRAGSQAQHF
TRBJ2-7 . TRBV7-2 . TGTGCCAGCAGCGACAAAATGAAGACCTACGAGCAGTACTTC CASSDKMKTYEQYF
TRBJ2-5 TRBD2 TRBV9 . TGTGCCAGCAGCGTAGACCCCACCGGGGGGATCCAAGAGACCCAGTACTTC CASSVDPTGGIQETQYF
TRBJ2-7 . TRBV2 many TGTGCCAGCAGTAATACCTACGAGCAGTACTTC CASSNTYEQYF
TRBJ1-1 . TRBV19 few TGTGCCAGTAGTGCTGGGTACACTGAAGCTTTCTTT CASSAGYTEAFF
TRBJ2-2 . TRBV6-2/TRBV6-3 medium-sized TGTGCCAGCAGTTATCCGACCGGGACCGAGAACACCGGGGAGCTGTTTTTT CASSYPTGTENTGELFF
TRBJ2-7 . TRBV7-9 . TGTGCCAGCAGCTTAGGATCAGGGGCGAGCGAGCAGTACTTC CASSLGSGASEQYF
TRBJ2-3 TRBD2 TRBV9 many TGTGCCAGCAGCACACATCGGACTAGCGGGAGGGCAGATACGCAGTATTTT CASSTHRTSGRADTQYF
TRBJ2-3 TRBD1 TRBV5-1 . TGCGCCAGCAGCTCGGGACAGATTACAGATACGCAGTATTTT CASSSGQITDTQYF
TRBJ1-2 . TRBV7-9 many TGTGCCAGCAGCCAAGGGGGAAACTATGGCTACACCTTC CASSQGGNYGYTF
TRBJ1-1 . TRBV7-8 few TGTGCCAGCAGCCGCTGGACTGTGAACACTGAAGCTTTCTTT CASSRWTVNTEAFF
TRBJ2-1 TRBD1 TRBV30 few TGTGCCTGGAGTGCCATCGGGACAGGGGGTTATGAGCAGTTCTTC CAWSAIGTGGYEQFF
TRBJ2-5 . TRBV20-1 . TGCAGTGCTAGGTCGGTAGGGGGTGGAGAGACCCAGTACTTC CSARSVGGGETQYF
TRBJ2-2 . TRBV24-1 few TGTGCCACCAGGGGGGGGCCAGGAGGGGAGCTGTTTTTT CATRGGPGGELFF
TRBJ2-7 . TRBV6-1 medium-sized TGTGCCAGCAGTGAACGGGGGGGAACAGGGGGCAAAGAGCAGTACTTC CASSERGGTGGKEQYF
TRBJ1-1 . TRBV6-2/TRBV6-3 few TGTGCCAGCAGATTAACTGAAGGGGGCACTGAAGCTTTCTTT CASRLTEGGTEAFF
TRBJ1-1 TRBD1 TRBV12-3/TRBV12-4 few TGTGCCAGCAGTTTTTGGGACAGGGTCCTCGAAGCTTTCTTT CASSFWDRVLEAFF
TRBJ2-7 . TRBV4-2 many TGTGCCAGCAGCCAAGATGGCACTTCCTACGAGCAGTACTTC CASSQDGTSYEQYF
TRBJ2-7 TRBD1 TRBV5-1 . TGCGCCAGCAGCTTGGAGGGGGCGAACCGCGAGCAGTACTTC CASSLEGANREQYF
TRBJ2-3 . TRBV5-1 many TGCGCCAGCAGCTTGGAAGTGGGAGGAGGCACAGATACGCAGTATTTT CASSLEVGGGTDTQYF
TRBJ1-5 . TRBV7-9 many TGTGCCAGCAGCTTAGAACGGAGCAATCAGCCCCAGCATTTT CASSLERSNQPQHF
TRBJ1-2 . TRBV15 many TGTGCCACCAGCAGAGAAGGCGGGATCTACTATGGCTACACCTTC CATSREGGIYYGYTF
TRBJ2-7 TRBD2 TRBV6-1 few TGTGCCAGCGGGAGGGGCGATAAAAACGAGCAGTACTTC CASGRGDKNEQYF
TRBJ1-2 . TRBV6-1 . TGTGCCAGCAGTCTAGGGAACTCGCGGAACTATGGCTACACCTTC CASSLGNSRNYGYTF
TRBJ1-1 . TRBV12-3/TRBV12-4 few TGTGCCAGCAGTTTAATTGGGGGGCAAGCTTTCTTT CASSLIGGQAFF
TRBJ2-3 . TRBV9 many TGTGCCCGGCACCGATTGAGGACCCCTACGGGTACGCAGTATTTT CARHRLRTPTGTQYF
TRBJ2-3 TRBD1 TRBV2 many TGTGCCAGCAGTGCTGGGACAGCTAGCACAGATACGCAGTATTTT CASSAGTASTDTQYF
TRBJ2-5 TRBD2 TRBV27 few TGTGCCAGCAGTTTGGCAGCGGGACAAGAGACCCAGTACTTC CASSLAAGQETQYF
TRBJ1-2 . TRBV19 few TGTGCCAGTAGTATATATCAACAGGTCTCCTATGGCTACACCTTC CASSIYQQVSYGYTF
TRBJ2-5 . TRBV12-3/TRBV12-4 medium-sized TGTGCCAGCAGTTTTCTTGGCAATGGGGAGACCCAGTACTTC CASSFLGNGETQYF
TRBJ2-1 TRBD1 TRBV27 . TGTGCCAGCAGCCCTTTCGGGACAGTGCTATCCAATGAGCAGTTCTTC CASSPFGTVLSNEQFF
TRBJ1-2 . TRBV28 many TGTGCCAGCAGTTTAGGTCAGGGACGTGGCTACACCTTC CASSLGQGRGYTF
TRBJ1-5 . TRBV28 . TGTGCCAGCACCCTCGGAGGGTACAAGCCCCAGCATTTT CASTLGGYKPQHF
TRBJ2-7 TRBD2 TRBV5-4 . TGTGCCAGCAGCTCCACTAGCGGGAGTTCCGAGCAGTACTTC CASSSTSGSSEQYF
TRBJ2-1 . TRBV4-3 many TGCGCCAGCAGCCAAGATTTCCCCCCTCTTGAGCAGTTCTTC CASSQDFPPLEQFF
TRBJ1-6 . TRBV7-8 . TGTGCCAGCTTGAAGCCGGGTTTTGAAGATTCACCCCTCCACTTT CASLKPGFEDSPLHF
TRBJ2-5 . TRBV3-1 . TGTGCCAGCAGCCGGGACTCCCTACCGTACTTC CASSRDSLPYF